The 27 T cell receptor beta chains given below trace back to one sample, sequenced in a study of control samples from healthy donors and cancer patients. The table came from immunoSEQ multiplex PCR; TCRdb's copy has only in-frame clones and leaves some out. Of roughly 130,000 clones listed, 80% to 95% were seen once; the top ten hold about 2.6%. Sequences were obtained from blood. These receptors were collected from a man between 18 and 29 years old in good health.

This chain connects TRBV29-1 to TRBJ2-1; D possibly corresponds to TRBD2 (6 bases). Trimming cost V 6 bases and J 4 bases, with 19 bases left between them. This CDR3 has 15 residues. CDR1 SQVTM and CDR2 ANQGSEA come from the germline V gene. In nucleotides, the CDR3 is TGCAGCGTCGCCCATGGTAGCGGACAATACAATGAGCAGTTCTTC. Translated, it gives CSVAHGSGQYNEQFF.

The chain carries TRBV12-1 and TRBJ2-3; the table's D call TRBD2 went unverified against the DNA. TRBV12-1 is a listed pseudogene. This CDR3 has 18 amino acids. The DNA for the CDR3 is TGTGCCAGCAGCTTTCGGGGGCTAGCGGGAGTAGTGTGGGATACGCAGTATTTT. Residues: CASSFRGLAGVVWDTQYF.

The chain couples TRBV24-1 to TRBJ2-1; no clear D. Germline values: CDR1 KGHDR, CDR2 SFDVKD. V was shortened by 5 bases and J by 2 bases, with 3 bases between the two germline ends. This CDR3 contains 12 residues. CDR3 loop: CATSATYNEQFF. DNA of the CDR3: TGTGCCACCAGTGCAACCTACAATGAGCAGTTCTTC.

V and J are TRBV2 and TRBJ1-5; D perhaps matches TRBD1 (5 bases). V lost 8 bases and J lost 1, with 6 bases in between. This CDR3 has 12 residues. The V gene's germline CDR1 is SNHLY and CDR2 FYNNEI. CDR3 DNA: TGTGCCAGCCGGGACAGCAATCAGCCCCAGCATTTT. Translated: CASRDSNQPQHF.

CDR3: CASRTGLGADTQYF. DNA for the CDR3: TGTGCCAGCAGGACGGGACTAGGAGCCGATACGCAGTATTTT. This rearrangement joins TRBV27 to TRBJ2-3; 8 bases are shared with TRBD2. The junction had 8 bases not matched to a gene; V was cut back by 6 bases and J by 6 bases. CDR3 length: 14 residues. Germline CDR1 is MNHEY and CDR2 is SMNVEV (reference sequence).

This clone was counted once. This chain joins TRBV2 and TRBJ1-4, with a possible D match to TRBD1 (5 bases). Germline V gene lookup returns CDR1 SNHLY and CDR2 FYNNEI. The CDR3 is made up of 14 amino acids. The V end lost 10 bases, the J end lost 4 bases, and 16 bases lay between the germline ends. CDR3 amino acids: CAKQGRGLNEKLFF. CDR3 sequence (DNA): TGTGCCAAGCAAGGGAGGGGACTTAATGAAAAACTGTTTTTT.

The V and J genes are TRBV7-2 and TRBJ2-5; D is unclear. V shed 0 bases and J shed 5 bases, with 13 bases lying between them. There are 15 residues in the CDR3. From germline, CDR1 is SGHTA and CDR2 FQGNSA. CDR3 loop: CASSLAPWGSETQYF. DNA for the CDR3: TGTGCCAGCAGCTTAGCGCCGTGGGGTAGTGAGACCCAGTACTTC.

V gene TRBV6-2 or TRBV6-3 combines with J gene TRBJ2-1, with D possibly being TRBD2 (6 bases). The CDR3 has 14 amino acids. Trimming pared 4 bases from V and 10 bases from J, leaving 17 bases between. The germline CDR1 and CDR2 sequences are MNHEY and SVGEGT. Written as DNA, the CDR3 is TGTGCCAGCAGTTGGCGGGGAGAGCTTCCGGAGCAGTTCTTC. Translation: CASSWRGELPEQFF.

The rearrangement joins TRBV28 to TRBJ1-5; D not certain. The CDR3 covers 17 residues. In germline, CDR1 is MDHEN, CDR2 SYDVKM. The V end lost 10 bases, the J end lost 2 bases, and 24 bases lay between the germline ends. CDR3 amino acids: CATSDWDLGSGNQPQHF. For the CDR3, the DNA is TGTGCCACTTCGGACTGGGATCTCGGATCGGGCAATCAGCCCCAGCATTTT.

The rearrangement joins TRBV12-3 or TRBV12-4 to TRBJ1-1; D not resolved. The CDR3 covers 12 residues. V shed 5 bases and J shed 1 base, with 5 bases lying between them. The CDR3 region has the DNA TGTGCCAGCAGTCCACAGAACACTGAAGCTTTCTTT. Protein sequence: CASSPQNTEAFF.

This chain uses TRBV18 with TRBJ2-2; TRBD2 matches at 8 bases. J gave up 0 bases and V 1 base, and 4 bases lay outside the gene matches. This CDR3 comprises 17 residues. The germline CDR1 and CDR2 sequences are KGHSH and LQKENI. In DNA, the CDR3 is TGTGCCAGCTCACCACGGGTTAGCGGGGCGAACACCGGGGAGCTGTTTTTT. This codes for CASSPRVSGANTGELFF.

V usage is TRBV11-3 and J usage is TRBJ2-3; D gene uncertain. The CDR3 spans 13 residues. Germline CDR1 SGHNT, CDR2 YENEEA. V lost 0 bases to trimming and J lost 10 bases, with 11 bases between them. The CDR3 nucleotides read TGTGCCAGCAGCTTAGATAAGAGCTCCGCGCAGTATTTT. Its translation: CASSLDKSSAQYF.

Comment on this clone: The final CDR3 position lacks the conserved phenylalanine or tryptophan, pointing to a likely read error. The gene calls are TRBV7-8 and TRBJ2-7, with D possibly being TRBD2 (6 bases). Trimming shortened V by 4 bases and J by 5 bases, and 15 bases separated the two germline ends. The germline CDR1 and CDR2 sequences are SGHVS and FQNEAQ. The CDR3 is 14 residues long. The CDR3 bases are TGTGCCAGCAGCTCCCCGGGACTCGCCCACGAGCAGTACCTC. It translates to CASSSPGLAHEQYL.

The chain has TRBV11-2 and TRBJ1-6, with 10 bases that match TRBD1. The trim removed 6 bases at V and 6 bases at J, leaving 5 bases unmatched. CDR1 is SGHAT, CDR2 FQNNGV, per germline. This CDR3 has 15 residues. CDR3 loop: CASRRQGAINSPLHF. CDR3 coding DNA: TGTGCCAGCAGGAGACAGGGGGCTATTAATTCACCCCTCCACTTT.

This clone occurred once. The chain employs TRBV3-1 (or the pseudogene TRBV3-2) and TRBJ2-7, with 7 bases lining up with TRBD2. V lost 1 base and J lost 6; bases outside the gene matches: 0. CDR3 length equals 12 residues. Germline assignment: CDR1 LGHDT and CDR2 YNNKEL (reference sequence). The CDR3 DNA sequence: TGTGCCAGCAGCCAAGCTAGCGGCGAGCAGTACTTC. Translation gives CASSQASGEQYF.

CDR3 residues: CASSHGAGPSQETQYF. CDR3 nucleotides: TGTGCCAGCAGCCACGGGGCGGGACCCAGCCAAGAGACCCAGTACTTC. The rearrangement uses TRBV2 and TRBJ2-5, with a weak D call TRBD2 (6 bases). CDR1 SNHLY and CDR2 FYNNEI come from the germline V gene. The CDR3 covers 16 residues. V lost 6 bases to trimming and J lost 1 base, with 18 bases between them.

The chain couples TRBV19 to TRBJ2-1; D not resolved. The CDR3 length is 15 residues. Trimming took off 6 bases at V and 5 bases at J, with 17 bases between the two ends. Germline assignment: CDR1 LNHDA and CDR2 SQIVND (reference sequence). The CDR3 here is CASRTTESTHNEQFF. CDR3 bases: TGTGCCAGTAGGACGACGGAGAGTACTCACAATGAGCAGTTCTTC.

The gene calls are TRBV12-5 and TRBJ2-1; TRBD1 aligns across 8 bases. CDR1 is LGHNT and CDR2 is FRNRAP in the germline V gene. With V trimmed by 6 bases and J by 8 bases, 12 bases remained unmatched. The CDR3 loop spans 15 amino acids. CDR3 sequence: CASGPDRVEIDEQFF. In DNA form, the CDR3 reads TGTGCTAGTGGCCCGGACAGGGTTGAGATCGATGAGCAGTTCTTC. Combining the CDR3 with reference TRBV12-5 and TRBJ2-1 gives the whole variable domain DARVTQTPRHKVTEMGQEVTMRCQPILGHNTVFWYRQTMMQGLELLAYFRNRAPLDDSGMPKDRFSAEMPDATLATLKIQPSEPRDSAVYFCASGPDRVEIDEQFFGPGTRLTVL.

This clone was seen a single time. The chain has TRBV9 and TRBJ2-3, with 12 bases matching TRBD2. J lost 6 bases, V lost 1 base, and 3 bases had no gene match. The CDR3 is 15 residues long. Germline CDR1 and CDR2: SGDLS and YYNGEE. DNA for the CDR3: TGTGCCAGCAGCGTAAGACTAGCGGGAGCGGATACGCAGTATTTT. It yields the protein CASSVRLAGADTQYF.

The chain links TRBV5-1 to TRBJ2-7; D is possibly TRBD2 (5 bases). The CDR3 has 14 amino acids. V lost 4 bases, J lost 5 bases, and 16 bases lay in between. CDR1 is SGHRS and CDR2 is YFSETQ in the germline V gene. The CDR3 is CASSLQVGSDEQYF. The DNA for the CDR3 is TGCGCCAGCAGCCTGCAGGTTGGTAGCGACGAGCAGTACTTC.

For the CDR3, the DNA is TGTGCCAGCAGCTGGGGCACAGGGGTCTCTGGAAACACCATATATTTT. This encodes CASSWGTGVSGNTIYF. This chain connects TRBV13 to TRBJ1-3; the match to TRBD1 covers 7 bases. J was trimmed by 0 bases and V by 4 bases; bases with no gene match: 6. CDR3 length: 16 residues. Germline CDR1 is PRHDT and CDR2 is FYEKMQ (reference sequence).

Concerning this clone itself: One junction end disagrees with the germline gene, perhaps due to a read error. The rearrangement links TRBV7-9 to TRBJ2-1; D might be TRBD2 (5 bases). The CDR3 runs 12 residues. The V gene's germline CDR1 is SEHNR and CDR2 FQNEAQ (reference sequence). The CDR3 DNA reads TGTGCCAGCAGCTTAGCGCTGGAGGCCGTGATCTTC. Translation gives CASSLALEAVIF. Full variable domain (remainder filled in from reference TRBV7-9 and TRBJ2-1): DTGVSQNPRHKITKRGQNVTFRCDPISEHNRLYWYRQTLGQGPEFLTYFQNEAQLEKSRLLSDRFSAERPKGSFSTLEIQRTEQGDSAMYLCASSLALEAVIFGPGTRLTVL.

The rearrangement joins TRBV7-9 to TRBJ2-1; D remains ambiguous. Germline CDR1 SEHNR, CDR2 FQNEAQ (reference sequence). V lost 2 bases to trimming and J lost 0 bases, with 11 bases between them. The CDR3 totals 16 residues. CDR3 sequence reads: CASSLSLSSSYNEQFF. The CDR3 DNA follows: TGTGCCAGCAGCTTAAGTCTCTCGAGCTCCTACAATGAGCAGTTCTTC.

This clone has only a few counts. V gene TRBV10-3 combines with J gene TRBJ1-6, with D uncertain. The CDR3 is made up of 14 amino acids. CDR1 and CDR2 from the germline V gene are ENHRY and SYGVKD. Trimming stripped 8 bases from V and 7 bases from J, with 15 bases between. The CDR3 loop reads CAIGGRNQNSPLHF. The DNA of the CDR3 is TGTGCCATCGGAGGGCGGAATCAAAATTCACCCCTCCACTTT.

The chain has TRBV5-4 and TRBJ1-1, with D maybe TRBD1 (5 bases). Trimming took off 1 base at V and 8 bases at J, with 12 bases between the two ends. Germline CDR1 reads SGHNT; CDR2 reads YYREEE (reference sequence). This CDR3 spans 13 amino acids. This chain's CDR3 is CASSLSYQGEAFF. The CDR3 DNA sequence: TGTGCCAGCAGCTTGTCGTACCAGGGAGAAGCTTTCTTT.

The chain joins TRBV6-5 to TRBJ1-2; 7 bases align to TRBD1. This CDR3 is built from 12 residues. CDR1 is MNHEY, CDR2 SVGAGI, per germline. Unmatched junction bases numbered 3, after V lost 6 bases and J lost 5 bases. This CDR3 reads CASSDREYGYTF. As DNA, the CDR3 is TGTGCCAGCAGCGACAGGGAATATGGCTACACCTTC.

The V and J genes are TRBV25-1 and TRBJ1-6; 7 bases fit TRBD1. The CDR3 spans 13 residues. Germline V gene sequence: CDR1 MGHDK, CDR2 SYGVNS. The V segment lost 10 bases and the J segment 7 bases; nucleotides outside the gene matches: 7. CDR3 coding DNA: TGTGCCATCCCTGACAGGGTGAATTCACCCCTCCACTTT. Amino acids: CAIPDRVNSPLHF.